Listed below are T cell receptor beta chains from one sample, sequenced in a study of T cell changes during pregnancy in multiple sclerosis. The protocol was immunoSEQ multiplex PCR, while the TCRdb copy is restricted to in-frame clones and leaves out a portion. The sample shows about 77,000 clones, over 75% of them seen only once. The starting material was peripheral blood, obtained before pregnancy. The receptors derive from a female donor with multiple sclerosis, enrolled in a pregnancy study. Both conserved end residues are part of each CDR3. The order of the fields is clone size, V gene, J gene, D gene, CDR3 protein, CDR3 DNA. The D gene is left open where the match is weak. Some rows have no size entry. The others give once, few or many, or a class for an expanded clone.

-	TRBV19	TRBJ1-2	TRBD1	CASSINRGDGYTF	TGTGCCAGTAGTATTAACAGGGGTGATGGCTACACCTTC
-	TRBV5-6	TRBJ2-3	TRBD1	CASSSRTGADTQYF	TGTGCCAGCAGCTCACGGACAGGGGCAGATACGCAGTATTTT
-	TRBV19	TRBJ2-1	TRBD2	CASSFRSSGTSYNEQFF	TGTGCCAGTAGTTTCCGGAGTAGCGGGACCTCCTACAATGAGCAGTTCTTC
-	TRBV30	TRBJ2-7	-	CAWSPGTYEQYF	TGTGCCTGGAGTCCGGGGACCTACGAGCAGTACTTC
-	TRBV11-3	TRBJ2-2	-	CASSPTNGPNTGELFF	TGTGCCAGCAGCCCTACGAACGGTCCGAACACCGGGGAGCTGTTTTTT
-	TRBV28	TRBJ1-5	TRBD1	CASSRQGAWQPQHF	TGTGCCAGCAGCAGACAGGGGGCATGGCAGCCCCAGCATTTT
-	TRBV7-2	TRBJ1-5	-	CASSLGSQPQHF	TGTGCCAGCAGCTTAGGGAGTCAGCCCCAGCATTTT
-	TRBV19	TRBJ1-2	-	CASTPGNYGYTF	TGTGCCAGTACCCCAGGGAACTATGGCTACACCTTC
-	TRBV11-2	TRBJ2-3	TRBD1	CASSQQQGGLTDTQYF	TGTGCCAGCAGCCAACAGCAAGGGGGCCTCACAGATACGCAGTATTTT
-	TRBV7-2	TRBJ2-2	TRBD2	CASIASGSGTGELFF	TGTGCCAGCATCGCTAGCGGGAGTGGGACCGGGGAGCTGTTTTTT
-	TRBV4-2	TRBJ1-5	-	CASSHSVEIGNQPQHF	TGTGCCAGCAGCCATTCCGTTGAGATCGGCAATCAGCCCCAGCATTTT
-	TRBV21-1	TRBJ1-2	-	CASSKAGGRDPYGYTF	TGTGCCAGCAGCAAAGCGGGAGGGAGGGACCCCTATGGCTACACCTTC
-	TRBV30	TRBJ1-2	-	CAWGREPRGYTF	TGTGCCTGGGGGCGGGAGCCTCGGGGCTACACCTTC
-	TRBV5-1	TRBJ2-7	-	CASSQGPGGYTYEQYF	TGCGCCAGCAGCCAGGGTCCGGGGGGCTACACCTACGAGCAGTACTTC
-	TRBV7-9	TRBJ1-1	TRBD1	CASSLGDRGTNTEAFF	TGTGCCAGCAGCTTAGGGGACAGGGGCACGAACACTGAAGCTTTCTTT
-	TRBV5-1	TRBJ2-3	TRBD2	CASRPIAGSTDTQYF	TGCGCCAGCAGGCCGATAGCGGGGAGCACAGATACGCAGTATTTT
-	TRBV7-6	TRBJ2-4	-	CASSSHRGLAKNIQYF	TGTGCCAGCAGCTCCCATCGCGGGCTAGCCAAAAACATTCAGTACTTC
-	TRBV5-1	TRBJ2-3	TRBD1	CASSSTGTALSTDTQYF	TGCGCCAGCAGCTCGACCGGGACAGCCTTAAGCACAGATACGCAGTATTTT
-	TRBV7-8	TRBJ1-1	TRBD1	CASSLGQGRWTEAFF	TGTGCCAGCAGCTTAGGACAGGGGAGGTGGACTGAAGCTTTCTTT
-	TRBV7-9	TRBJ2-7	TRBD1	CASSPLDRDLPEQYF	TGTGCCAGCAGCCCCCTCGACAGGGACCTTCCCGAGCAGTACTTC
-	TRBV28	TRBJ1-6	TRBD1	CASSPGTGIGRGYSPLHF	TGTGCCAGCAGCCCCGGGACAGGGATTGGTCGTGGGTATTCACCCCTCCACTTT
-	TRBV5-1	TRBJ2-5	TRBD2	CASSSLGGQETQYF	TGCGCCAGCAGCTCCCTGGGAGGGCAAGAGACCCAGTACTTC
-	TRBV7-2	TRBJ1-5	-	CASSLDSRYQPQHF	TGTGCCAGCAGCTTAGATTCTAGGTATCAGCCCCAGCATTTT
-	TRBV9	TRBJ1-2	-	CASSKWLANYGYTF	TGTGCCAGCTCCAAGTGGTTAGCCAACTATGGCTACACCTTC
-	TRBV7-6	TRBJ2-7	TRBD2	CASSFGGRESYEQYF	TGTGCCAGCAGCTTTGGCGGGAGAGAGTCCTACGAGCAGTACTTC
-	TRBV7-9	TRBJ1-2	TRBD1	CASSLGGVTGALPYGYTF	TGTGCCAGCAGCTTAGGTGGGGTAACAGGGGCCTTACCCTATGGCTACACCTTC
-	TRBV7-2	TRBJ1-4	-	CASSPFATNEKLFF	TGTGCCAGCAGCCCTTTTGCAACTAATGAAAAACTGTTTTTT
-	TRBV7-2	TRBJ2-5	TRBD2	CASTLLAGNQETQYF	TGTGCCAGCACCCTACTAGCGGGTAACCAAGAGACCCAGTACTTC
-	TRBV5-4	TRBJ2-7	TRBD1	CASSLRGQGAYEQYF	TGTGCCAGCAGCTTGAGAGGACAGGGGGCCTACGAGCAGTACTTC
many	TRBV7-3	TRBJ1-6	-	CASSLSGPNSPLHF	TGTGCCAGCAGCTTATCAGGTCCCAATTCACCCCTCCACTTT
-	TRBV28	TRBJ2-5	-	CASKLGAKTQYF	TGTGCCAGCAAACTCGGTGCTAAGACCCAGTACTTC
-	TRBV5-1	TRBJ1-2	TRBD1	CASSWTGQNYGYTF	TGCGCCAGCAGCTGGACAGGCCAAAACTATGGCTACACCTTC
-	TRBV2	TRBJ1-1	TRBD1	CASSFDREVNPEAFF	TGTGCCAGCAGTTTTGACAGGGAGGTAAATCCTGAAGCTTTCTTT
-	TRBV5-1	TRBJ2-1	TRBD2	CASRSSSGGISYNEQFF	TGCGCCAGCAGATCGAGTAGCGGGGGGATTTCCTACAATGAGCAGTTCTTC
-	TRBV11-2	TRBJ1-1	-	CASSLEFDTEAFF	TGTGCCAGCAGCTTAGAATTCGACACTGAAGCTTTCTTT
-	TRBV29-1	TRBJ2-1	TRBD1	CSGHRGPYNEQFF	TGCAGCGGGCACAGGGGACCATACAATGAGCAGTTCTTC
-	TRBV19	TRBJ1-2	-	CATALDSNYGYTF	TGTGCCACCGCACTGGACAGTAACTATGGCTACACCTTC
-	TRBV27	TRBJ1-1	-	CASSPSFLGVTEAFF	TGTGCCAGCAGTCCCTCCTTTCTAGGGGTCACTGAAGCTTTCTTT
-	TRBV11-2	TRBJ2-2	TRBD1	CASSTRTGGRTGELFF	TGTGCCAGCAGCACCCGGACAGGGGGAAGGACCGGGGAGCTGTTTTTT
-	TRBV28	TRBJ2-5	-	CASRPSLLRGGGTQYF	TGTGCCAGCAGACCCAGCTTACTGAGGGGAGGCGGGACCCAGTACTTC
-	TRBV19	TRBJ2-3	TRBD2	CASTLAGGQYF	TGTGCCAGTACGCTAGCGGGGGGGCAGTATTTT
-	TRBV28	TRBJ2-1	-	CASSFHSNEQFF	TGTGCCAGCAGTTTTCACTCTAATGAGCAGTTCTTC
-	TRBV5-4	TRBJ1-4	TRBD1	CASSEGGFHEKLFF	TGTGCCAGCAGCGAAGGGGGCTTTCATGAAAAACTGTTTTTT
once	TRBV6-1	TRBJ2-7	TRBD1	CASSEGTGGGPYEQYF	TGTGCCAGCAGTGAAGGTACAGGGGGCGGCCCCTACGAGCAGTACTTC
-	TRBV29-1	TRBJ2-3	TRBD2	CSVVPLAGYTDTQYF	TGCAGCGTTGTGCCGCTAGCGGGTTATACAGATACGCAGTATTTT
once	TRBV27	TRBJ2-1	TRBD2	CASSLWRSLAGQNEQFF	TGTGCCAGCAGTTTATGGCGCTCACTAGCGGGCCAAAATGAGCAGTTCTTC
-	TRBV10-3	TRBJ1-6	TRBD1	CAISIDRVNSPLHF	TGTGCCATCAGTATAGACAGGGTGAATTCACCCCTCCACTTT
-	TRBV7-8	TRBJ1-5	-	CASSLGGVQPQHF	TGTGCCAGCAGCTTGGGAGGGGTGCAGCCCCAGCATTTT
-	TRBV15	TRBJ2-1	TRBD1	CATSAQTGAYNEQFF	TGTGCCACCAGCGCGCAGACAGGGGCGTACAATGAGCAGTTCTTC
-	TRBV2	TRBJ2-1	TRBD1	CASRDSNANEQFF	TGTGCCAGCCGGGACAGTAACGCCAATGAGCAGTTCTTC
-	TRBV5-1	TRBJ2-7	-	CASSPTLAGYEQYF	TGCGCCAGCAGCCCAACGTTGGCGGGATACGAGCAGTACTTC
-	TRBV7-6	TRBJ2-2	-	CASSSGWYGELFF	TGTGCCAGCAGCTCCGGGTGGTACGGGGAGCTGTTTTTT
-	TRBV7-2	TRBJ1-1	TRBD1	CASSLLTGTTEAFF	TGTGCCAGCAGCTTGTTGACAGGGACAACTGAAGCTTTCTTT